Listed here are 17 T cell receptor beta chains from one sample, sequenced in a study of blood T cell repertoires in COVID-19. The protocol was immunoSEQ multiplex PCR, while the TCRdb copy is restricted to in-frame clones and leaves out a portion. The sample has some 220,000 clones; under 90% are singletons. The source material was peripheral blood. All receptors derive from a woman older than 75 with active or convalescent COVID-19.

J is TRBJ2-7 and V is TRBV7-8; the match to TRBD1 covers 9 bases. With 1 base clipped from V and 0 bases from J, the junction kept 4 bases outside the gene matches. Looked up from germline, CDR1 is SGHVS and CDR2 is FQNEAQ. The length of the CDR3 is 16 residues. CDR3 amino acids: CASSLVGQGISYEQYF. The CDR3 region has the DNA TGTGCCAGCAGCTTAGTGGGACAGGGTATCTCCTACGAGCAGTACTTC.

This rearrangement joins TRBV5-5 to TRBJ2-3, with D tentatively TRBD2 (7 bases). The germline gives CDR1 SGHKS, CDR2 YYEKEE (reference sequence). The CDR3 covers 15 residues. Trimming left V 4 bases short and J 4 bases short, with 16 bases between. The DNA for the CDR3 is TGTGCCAGCAGCCAACGGGGGGCCGACCCAGATACGCAGTATTTT. Translation: CASSQRGADPDTQYF.

The chain is built from TRBV2 and TRBJ1-6; possible D gene TRBD1, 6 bases. Germline V gene sequence: CDR1 SNHLY, CDR2 FYNNEI. Deletions cut 8 bases from V and 0 bases from J, with 11 bases between. The CDR3 spans 15 residues. For the CDR3, the DNA is TGTGCCAGCCGACAGGCGAGCTCCTATAATTCACCCCTCCACTTT. It specifies CASRQASSYNSPLHF.

CDR3 sequence: CASSFGGGRYNSPLHF. The DNA for the CDR3 is TGTGCCAGCAGCTTTGGGGGAGGACGCTATAATTCACCCCTCCACTTT. The rearrangement uses TRBV5-8 and TRBJ1-6, with D possibly matching TRBD1 (5 bases). The length of the CDR3 is 16 residues. CDR1 is SGHTS, CDR2 YDEGEE, per germline. The V and J ends lost 2 bases and 3 bases respectively, with 12 bases between them.

In this sample, this clone turned up a few times. The J gene is TRBJ2-6, the V gene TRBV9; TRBD2 is a possible D gene (5 bases). V was cut by 3 bases and J by 12 bases, with 13 bases left in between. The CDR3 extends over 13 amino acids. Germline loops: CDR1 SGDLS, CDR2 YYNGEE. This chain's CDR3 is CASSGGLGAVLTF. In DNA, the CDR3 is TGTGCCAGCAGCGGAGGGCTTGGTGCCGTCCTGACTTTC.

The chain combines TRBV30 with TRBJ1-1; D is possibly TRBD1 (5 bases). V lost 3 bases and J 0 bases, leaving 11 bases between the germline ends. Germline V gene lookup returns CDR1 GTSNPN and CDR2 SVGIG (reference sequence). The CDR3 loop spans 14 amino acids. For the CDR3, the DNA is TGTGCCTGGAGGGTGGGGCGGATGAACACTGAAGCTTTCTTT. This codes for CAWRVGRMNTEAFF. Full variable domain (missing parts from reference TRBV30 and TRBJ1-1): SQTIHQWPATLVQPVGSPLSLECTVEGTSNPNLYWYRQAAGRGLQLLFYSVGIGQISSEVPQNLSASRPQDRQFILSSKKLLLSDSGFYLCAWRVGRMNTEAFFGQGTRLTVV.

This clone occurred many times. This sequence joins TRBV3-1 (or the pseudogene TRBV3-2) and TRBJ1-5, with D uncertain. The CDR3 spans 15 residues. Germline CDR1 is LGHDT and CDR2 is YNNKEL (reference sequence). V lost 1 base to trimming and J lost 2 bases, with 9 bases between them. CDR3: CASSQGWSGNQPQHF. In DNA form, the CDR3 reads TGTGCCAGCAGCCAAGGGTGGTCGGGCAATCAGCCCCAGCATTTT.

This clone was observed a handful of times. This rearrangement joins TRBV7-2 to TRBJ2-7, with 9 nucleotides matching TRBD1. Per germline, CDR1 SGHTA and CDR2 FQGNSA. V dropped 4 bases and J dropped 2; count of bases not matched to a gene: 6. The CDR3 spans 15 residues. For the CDR3, the DNA is TGTGCCAGCAGCTCCCGGGACAGGGCTGCCTACGAGCAGTACTTC. Translating gives CASSSRDRAAYEQYF.

The V gene is TRBV2, the J gene TRBJ1-4; D is unresolved. The V gene lost 2 bases and the J gene lost 4 bases, with 11 bases spanning the gap. CDR1 SNHLY and CDR2 FYNNEI come from the germline V gene. CDR3 size: 15 residues. The CDR3 protein is CASSEKWEGNEKLFF. CDR3 in DNA: TGTGCCAGCAGTGAAAAATGGGAGGGTAATGAAAAACTGTTTTTT.

The genes are TRBV7-6 and TRBJ2-3, with D perhaps TRBD2 (6 bases). The ends were cut back, 1 base at V and 1 base at J, with 9 bases in the middle. Germline V gene data show CDR1 as SGHVS and CDR2 as FNYEAQ. The CDR3 totals 15 residues. The CDR3 region is CASSLVSGGTDTQYF. The CDR3 region has the DNA TGTGCCAGCAGCTTAGTGTCGGGGGGCACAGATACGCAGTATTTT. Variable domain in full (rest from reference TRBV7-6 and TRBJ2-3): GAGVSQSPRYKVTKRGQDVALRCDPISGHVSLYWYRQALGQGPEFLTYFNYEAQQDKSGLPNDRFSAERPEGSISTLTIQRTEQRDSAMYRCASSLVSGGTDTQYFGPGTRLTVL.

The chain combines TRBV5-4 with TRBJ1-2, with D tentatively TRBD1 (5 bases). The V gene lost 0 bases and the J gene lost 3 bases, with 12 bases spanning the gap. The CDR3 is made up of 15 amino acids. The V gene's germline CDR1 is SGHNT and CDR2 YYREEE (reference sequence). The CDR3: CASSLARGVDYGYTF. DNA of the CDR3: TGTGCCAGCAGCTTGGCGCGGGGCGTCGACTATGGCTACACCTTC.

V usage is TRBV7-2 and J usage is TRBJ1-5, with a tentative D call TRBD1 (5 bases). V was clipped by 3 bases and J by 0 bases, with 9 bases between them. The V gene's germline CDR1 is SGHTA and CDR2 FQGNSA. This CDR3 has 15 residues. The CDR3 spells CASSFTQDSNQPQHF. CDR3 DNA: TGTGCCAGCAGCTTCACACAGGATAGCAATCAGCCCCAGCATTTT. Looking up the rest from reference TRBV7-2 and TRBJ1-5 gives the full variable domain: GAGVSQSPSNKVTEKGKDVELRCDPISGHTALYWYRQSLGQGLEFLIYFQGNSAPDKSGLPSDRFSAERTGGSVSTLTIQRTQQEDSAVYLCASSFTQDSNQPQHFGDGTRLSIL.

The chain has TRBV28 and TRBJ1-1; the D gene is possibly TRBD1 (5 bases). Germline V CDR1 and CDR2: MDHEN, SYDVKM. V was shortened by 2 bases and J by 5 bases, with 15 bases between the two germline ends. This CDR3 is built from 15 residues. CDR3 loop: CASSLVSGGRTEAFF. DNA for the CDR3: TGTGCCAGCAGTTTAGTTTCGGGGGGTCGGACTGAAGCTTTCTTT.

The chain employs TRBV28 and TRBJ1-1, with 10 nucleotides matching TRBD1. Germline CDR1 is MDHEN and CDR2 is SYDVKM. The ends lost 3 bases at V and 6 bases at J; junction bases unmatched: 10. The CDR3 totals 16 residues. The CDR3 nucleotides read TGTGCCAGCAGTTTCCACAGGACAGGGGGTATCGCTGAAGCTTTCTTT. It yields the protein CASSFHRTGGIAEAFF.

This clone has ten or more counts. The V gene is TRBV30, the J gene TRBJ1-2, with 8 nucleotides matching TRBD1. CDR3 length equals 17 residues. Germline values: CDR1 GTSNPN, CDR2 SVGIG (reference sequence). V shed 3 bases, J shed 4 bases, and the junction held 16 bases outside the gene matches. The CDR3 bases are TGTGCCTGGAGCCGGCCCGAAGGACAGGGATCGGGCTATGGCTACACCTTC. The encoded protein is CAWSRPEGQGSGYGYTF. Filled out from reference TRBV30 and TRBJ1-2, the complete variable domain reads SQTIHQWPATLVQPVGSPLSLECTVEGTSNPNLYWYRQAAGRGLQLLFYSVGIGQISSEVPQNLSASRPQDRQFILSSKKLLLSDSGFYLCAWSRPEGQGSGYGYTFGSGTRLTVV.

The rearrangement joins TRBV5-8 to TRBJ1-6, with 7 bases fitting TRBD1. Unmatched junction bases numbered 2, after V lost 4 bases and J lost 7 bases. This CDR3 spans 13 amino acids. From germline, CDR1 is SGHTS and CDR2 YDEGEE. The DNA of the CDR3 is TGTGCCAGCAGCCCGGACAGGAATTCACCCCTCCACTTT. Translating gives CASSPDRNSPLHF. Full variable domain (remainder filled in from reference TRBV5-8 and TRBJ1-6): EAGVTQSPTHLIKTRGQQATLRCSPISGHTSVYWYQQALGLGLQFLLWYDEGEERNRGNFPPRFSGRQFPNYSSELNVNALELEDSALYLCASSPDRNSPLHFGNGTRLTVT.

The genes are TRBV7-2 and TRBJ1-1; TRBD1 matches 7 bases. CDR1 and CDR2 (germline): SGHTA, FQGNSA. There are 15 residues in the CDR3. V was clipped by 2 bases and J by 3 bases; unmatched bases: 6. The CDR3 sequence is CASSLNRGGDTEAFF. Here the CDR3 DNA reads TGTGCCAGCAGCTTAAACAGGGGAGGAGACACTGAAGCTTTCTTT.